This TCR beta chain stems from a study of cytomegalovirus exposure and HLA in healthy donors (dated by TCRdb to about 2017). About the full investigation: An earlier analysis of around 600 of the donors reported more than 250 Gb of sequence data and 117 million unique TCR beta sequences from roughly 180 million T cells. An early release covering roughly 600 HLA-typed donors comprised 300 to 350 gigabases of sequencing data and roughly 86 million unique TCR sequences. The genetic ancestry cluster associated with self-reported Caucasian donors included 81% of the roughly 390 genotyped donors. The aim of the study was to test whether cataloging public T cell receptors could identify signatures of past pathogen exposure. The T cell repertoires of about 700 subjects were profiled by immunosequencing and related to cytomegalovirus serostatus. Along with the roughly 710-subject first cohort, a separate validation cohort of 120 different subjects was used. The study combined high-throughput TCR immunosequencing, statistical association of individual TCRs with disease status, and machine learning to predict cytomegalovirus infection status. A later analysis re-analyzed previously published TCR beta repertoires from 500 to 700 donors and added high-resolution HLA genotyping to study TCR occurrence patterns. Rather than using new phenotypic data, the later analysis identified candidate immune exposures from TCR beta sequences and from how often those sequences occurred across donors. An earlier analysis of 587 of the donors used high-throughput TCR beta sequencing to judge whether each TCR beta V gene segment behaved as functional or pseudogenic. Alongside the repertoire data, information on donor age, sex, ethnicity and CMV serostatus was compiled. Genome-wide SNP genotypes for about 60% of the roughly 670 donors were used in a later genetic analysis, which treated that subset as a discovery cohort. All discovery cohort repertoires had been generated on a single sequencing platform. Class I and class II HLA loci were covered by the typing at four-digit resolution. The number of typed donors differed by locus: about 620-630 for A, B, C, DRB1 and DQB1; 500 to 550 for DQA1; roughly 600 for DPA1; and some 470 for DPB1. About five DR-DQ haplotypes were handled as single units for association and clustering because linkage in the cohort was strong. Across some 400 genotyped donors of the cohort, an average of roughly 200,000 unique TCR beta nucleotide sequences per donor were sequenced, and approximately 17% of those sequences were non-productive. What the research found in general, with its limitations: In a later analysis, HLA-associated TCR beta chains were found to be more clonally expanded and to have lower generation probabilities than equally common non-associated chains. Assigning TCR associations to individual alleles was difficult when HLA alleles, especially DR and DQ, strongly co-occurred. Most TCR sequences were observed very rarely across donors, whereas some public TCRs were present in many individuals. Compared with the approximately 700-donor mean, donors in an Asian-associated ancestry cluster had fewer N-insertions in productive TCRs, according to a later genetic analysis. Presence/absence analyses assumed roughly uniform sequencing depth across donors, an assumption that may not hold. Because HLA typing was unavailable for some donors at each locus, only the typed subset was used in association tests. For the cohort, immune exposure information was limited to CMV serostatus. A later analysis reported that several top co-occurrence clusters appeared linked to parvovirus B19, influenza, CMV and Epstein-Barr virus. In this cohort, only TCR beta chains were sequenced, and detectable features were limited by the absence of alpha or paired-chain data. A cluster of highly shared sequence variants was judged likely to be a technical artifact of the sequencing pipeline. According to a later analysis, TCR association rates differed among HLA loci, with DRB1 alleles showing the most associated TCRs and HLA-C alleles showing the fewest. The classifier was reported to diagnose cytomegalovirus status with high specificity and sensitivity in both the original and validation cohorts. In a later analysis, 16,951 TCR beta sequences were associated with specific HLA alleles at a false discovery rate of 0.05. An earlier analysis of several hundred of the donors showed that most TCR beta V segments appeared in productive rearrangements either about 87% or about 30% of the time, which broadly matched IMGT annotations. Some IMGT-functional V segments, including TRBV6-2 and TRBV6-3, could not be told apart with the 87-base-pair reads, so those segments were excluded. V-gene and J-gene trimming of TCR beta chains was associated with a missense DCLRE1C variant in a later genetic analysis, and the association was replicated in an independent cohort. Correlated functional status among segregating V segments might be attributable to linkage disequilibrium, but an unknown experimental factor could not be ruled out. A further reported finding was that TCR beta sequences accurately predicted the HLA-A and HLA-B alleles for most subjects in the first cohort. In a later analysis, most CMV-associated TCR beta chains were found to appear HLA-restricted, with HLA associations seemingly driven largely by CMV exposure. A total of roughly 160 TCR beta chains were listed by the study as associated with cytomegalovirus. The earlier analysis of about 600 of the donors excluded roughly 17 rarely observed V segments, including chromosome 9 orphons, because counts were too low. In vitro tests confirmed that a few of the cytomegalovirus-associated TCR beta chains recognize cytomegalovirus antigens. The authors suggested that the approach could potentially be extended to other disease states and immunological phenotypes.

The library was prepared using the immunoSEQ multiplex PCR assay. The multiplex PCR relied on a mix of 60 forward primers for TCR Vbeta segments and 13 reverse primers for TCR Jbeta segments. The CDR3 region of rearranged TCR beta genes was amplified from genomic DNA by a multiplex PCR assay. Amplified TCR beta libraries were sequenced as 87-base-pair reads on the Illumina HiSeq System. As for the original processing: Across the 500 to 850 repertoires, a later analysis counted 75 million to 90 million unique TCR beta chains, 8.5 million to 12 million of which were shared by at least two donors. A nearest-neighbor algorithm error-corrected the raw reads and collapsed the reads into unique sequences, merging closely related sequences to remove PCR and sequencing errors. CDR3 sequences were aligned to IMGT reference sequences to assign V, D and J gene segments. For a sequence to be retained, a match of at least six nucleotides to both a V gene segment and a J gene segment was required. Rearrangements were classified as productive when the CDR3 lacked stop codons and remained in frame with V and J, and all other rearrangements were classified as non-productive. CDR3 was defined according to IMGT convention as the region running from the second conserved V-encoded cysteine to the conserved J-encoded phenylalanine. The earlier analysis of a few hundred of the donors excluded sequences that lacked an unambiguous match to a single V gene segment. An earlier analysis of a few hundred of the donors called V segments functional above 56.7% productive rearrangements and segregating when the between-donor standard deviation exceeded 5%. A statistical classification framework was developed to diagnose cytomegalovirus status using the catalog of TCR beta chain sequences. In a later analysis, TCR nucleotide sequences were compared against IMGT/GENE-DB human TR gene sequences so that V and J genes could be assigned. The TCRdist pipeline was used in a later analysis to assign CDR3 sequences and most-parsimonious VDJ recombination scenarios. In a later analysis, every TCR beta chain was defined by the combination of its CDR3 amino acid sequence and its V-gene family, and reads without a unique V-gene family were dropped. In a later analysis, several hundred highly shared, low-generation-probability nucleotide sequences were removed to address suspected cross-contamination and a sequencing artifact. In a later analysis, a clonal expansion index was calculated for each public chain from normalized within-repertoire ranks of inferred template counts. Generation probabilities in a later analysis came from a VDJ recombination model fitted to out-of-frame rearrangements, and those results were checked against IGoR. In a later analysis, TCR-TCR, TCR-HLA and TCR-CMV co-occurrence was scored with hypergeometric tests, and a repertoire-size bias correction was applied to TCR pairs. In a later analysis, false discovery rates were estimated by permuting HLA or CMV assignments 20 times. In a later analysis, co-occurring TCRs were grouped using DBSCAN, and TCRdist sequence similarity was added for clustering within HLA-allele-positive subsets. Co-occurrence clustering excluded repertoires with fewer than 30,000 or more than 120,000 public chains, plus five with anomalous nucleotide sharing. Not all clones reach the TCRdb copy of this immuneACCESS table, which keeps in-frame sequences only. Checked studies attribute under half of the gap to unresolved V genes and leave the rest unexplained. V and J calls and clone size come straight from that table; D and trimming were deduced from the DNA. The sample table records more than 95,000 clones; 83% of these occur just once. The biggest ten clones account for 5% to 6.5% of the sample.

In total, 630 or so healthy bone marrow donors made up the cohort. At the time of sampling, all cohort members were nominally healthy, though unrecorded immune exposures were likely present. The donor tested CMV seronegative and was one of the 352 seronegative cohort members. Every donor gave a peripheral blood sample, and the peripheral blood mononuclear cells from that sample were used for TCR beta sequencing. Genomic DNA was extracted from the blood cell samples with the Qiagen DNeasy Blood Extraction Kit. For this clone: Its antigen is currently not known. No much larger clone is present one base from it, and per-base qualities are unavailable.

Clipping removes 0 bases from V and 7 bases from J, with 7 as the unmatched junction base count. Including the terminal cysteine and phenylalanine, the CDR3 comprises 15 residues. This entry keeps only the CDR3 DNA: 45 bases, framed from base 1. Based on the germline V gene (reference sequence), the CDR1 and CDR2 sequences are LNHNV and YYDKDF. The source is a man between 18 and 29 years old in good health and CMV-seronegative. In this chain, TRBV15 is recombined with TRBJ1-2, with 8 middle bases fitting TRBD1. The sample comprised PBMCs. The sequenced DNA is TGTGCCACCAGCAGAGATCTTACAGGGGGGACTGGCTACACCTTC. Its protein product is CATSRDLTGGTGYTF.